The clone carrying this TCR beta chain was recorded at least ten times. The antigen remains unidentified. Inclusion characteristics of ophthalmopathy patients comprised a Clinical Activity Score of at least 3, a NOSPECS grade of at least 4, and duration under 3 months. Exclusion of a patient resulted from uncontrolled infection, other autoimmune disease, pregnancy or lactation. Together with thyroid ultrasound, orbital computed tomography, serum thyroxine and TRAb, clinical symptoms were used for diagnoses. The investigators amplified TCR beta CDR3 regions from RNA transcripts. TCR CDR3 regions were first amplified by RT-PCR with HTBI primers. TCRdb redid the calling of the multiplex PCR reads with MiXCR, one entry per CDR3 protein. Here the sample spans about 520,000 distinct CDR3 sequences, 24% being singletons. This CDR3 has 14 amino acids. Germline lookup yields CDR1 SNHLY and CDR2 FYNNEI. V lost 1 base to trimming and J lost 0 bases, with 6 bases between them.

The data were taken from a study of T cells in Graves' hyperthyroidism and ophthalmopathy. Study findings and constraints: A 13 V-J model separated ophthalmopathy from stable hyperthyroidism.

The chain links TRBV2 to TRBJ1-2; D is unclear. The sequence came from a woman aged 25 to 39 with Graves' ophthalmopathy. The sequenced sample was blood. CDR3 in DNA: TGTGCCAGCAGTGAAGACGGACCTAACTATGGCTACACCTTC. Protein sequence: CASSEDGPNYGYTF.